A single sample gave rise to the 7 T cell receptor beta chains below, sequenced in a study of shared clonotypes between healthy human individuals. The protocol was immunoSEQ multiplex PCR, while the TCRdb copy is restricted to in-frame clones and leaves out a portion. The data contain some 1,100,000 clones, roughly 74% of them seen just once; the ten biggest clones take up 0.5% to 0.6%. Input material: memory CD4+ T cells from PBMCs. Subset indicated: CD45RA-negative fraction. These receptor sequences come from a man aged 18 to 30 in good health. Some clones in this sample may be carry-over from other donors' samples.

This clone has just one count. The genes are TRBV11-3 and TRBJ1-4; 8 bases map to TRBD1. V dropped 5 bases and J dropped 3; count of bases not matched to a gene: 5. This CDR3 spans 15 amino acids. Germline CDR1 SGHNT, CDR2 YENEEA. The CDR3, as DNA: TGTGCCAGCAGCAAGGGACAGGATGCTAATGAAAAACTGTTTTTT. Amino acids: CASSKGQDANEKLFF.

The gene calls are TRBV5-1 and TRBJ2-3, with 15 bases matching TRBD2. The CDR3 covers 17 residues. V dropped 4 bases and J dropped 6; count of bases not matched to a gene: 9. Germline values: CDR1 SGHRS, CDR2 YFSETQ. In nucleotides, the CDR3 is TGCGCCAGCAGCATCGGACTAGCGGGAGGGCCGTCCGATACGCAGTATTTT. This sequence encodes CASSIGLAGGPSDTQYF.

The chain couples TRBV5-1 to TRBJ2-3, with a possible D match to TRBD1 (8 bases). There are 15 residues in the CDR3. Germline V gene lookup returns CDR1 SGHRS and CDR2 YFSETQ. With 2 bases removed from V and 2 bases from J, the gap between germline ends came to 12 bases. CDR3 in amino acids: CASSFTGGATDTQYF. As DNA, the CDR3 is TGCGCCAGCAGCTTCACAGGGGGGGCCACAGATACGCAGTATTTT.

As regards this clone: Given a far larger clone just one base away, this is likely a sequencing read error. V is TRBV5-1 and J is TRBJ2-7, with D tentatively TRBD2 (5 bases). Germline-derived CDR1 and CDR2 are SGHRS and YFSETQ. The CDR3 runs to 19 residues. CDR3 sequence reads: CASSPAYGVAIAQLYEQHF. Here the CDR3 DNA reads TGCGCCAGCAGCCCAGCTTATGGGGTGGCGATAGCGCAACTCTACGAGCAGCACTTC.

The chain combines TRBV7-9 with TRBJ2-2; 7 bases agree with TRBD2. CDR3 length equals 14 residues. The germline gives CDR1 SEHNR, CDR2 FQNEAQ (reference sequence). J gave up 4 bases and V 7 bases, and 6 bases lay outside the gene matches. DNA of the CDR3: TGTGCCAGCACCCCATGGGGGGGCACCGGGGAGCTGTTTTTT. Its translation: CASTPWGGTGELFF.

This clone was picked up one time. The rearrangement uses TRBV9 and TRBJ2-5; D remains unclear. Germline CDR1 is SGDLS and CDR2 is YYNGEE. V lost 0 bases and J 4 bases, leaving 10 bases between the germline ends. The CDR3 has 14 amino acids. The CDR3 DNA reads TGTGCCAGCAGCGTAGGGAACGCGGTAGAGACCCAGTACTTC. Amino acid sequence: CASSVGNAVETQYF.

Note on this clone: The same CDR3 is also encoded by other DNA sequences in this sample. V and J are TRBV9 and TRBJ2-2, with D possibly matching TRBD1 (6 bases). The CDR3 sequence is 15 residues long. V lost 0 bases, J lost 3 bases, and 9 bases lay in between. Germline V gene sequence: CDR1 SGDLS, CDR2 YYNGEE. The CDR3 protein is CASSVAPGDTGELFF. The CDR3 nucleotides read TGTGCCAGCAGCGTAGCCCCAGGGGACACCGGGGAGCTGTTTTTT.